This T cell receptor (beta chain) was found in a study of monozygotic twins with inflammatory bowel disease. Study observations and caveats: Twins classed as concordant or discordant showed no difference in repertoire similarity, possibly from limited power.

This CDR3 region has 15 residues. The germline gives CDR1 SQVTM, CDR2 ANQGSEA. A template switching step added UMIs, each with a 6-nucleotide sample barcode. TCRalpha and TCRbeta cDNA went through nested PCRs of roughly 17 and 9 cycles, two in total. TCRdb re-called the 5' RACE reads; every CDR3 protein appears as one record, without DNA. This sample contains about 330,000 distinct CDR3 sequences. Whole blood supplied total RNA, and T cells were not sorted. Comment on this clonotype: The antigen is undetermined.

The chain employs TRBV29-1 and TRBJ2-1; absent DNA, TCRdb's TRBD1 call cannot be checked. Input material: blood. This TCR derives from a human donor with ulcerative colitis or Crohn's disease, or a healthy co-twin of an affected twin (not recorded which). The CDR3 sequence: CSGDGAGSSYNEQFF.